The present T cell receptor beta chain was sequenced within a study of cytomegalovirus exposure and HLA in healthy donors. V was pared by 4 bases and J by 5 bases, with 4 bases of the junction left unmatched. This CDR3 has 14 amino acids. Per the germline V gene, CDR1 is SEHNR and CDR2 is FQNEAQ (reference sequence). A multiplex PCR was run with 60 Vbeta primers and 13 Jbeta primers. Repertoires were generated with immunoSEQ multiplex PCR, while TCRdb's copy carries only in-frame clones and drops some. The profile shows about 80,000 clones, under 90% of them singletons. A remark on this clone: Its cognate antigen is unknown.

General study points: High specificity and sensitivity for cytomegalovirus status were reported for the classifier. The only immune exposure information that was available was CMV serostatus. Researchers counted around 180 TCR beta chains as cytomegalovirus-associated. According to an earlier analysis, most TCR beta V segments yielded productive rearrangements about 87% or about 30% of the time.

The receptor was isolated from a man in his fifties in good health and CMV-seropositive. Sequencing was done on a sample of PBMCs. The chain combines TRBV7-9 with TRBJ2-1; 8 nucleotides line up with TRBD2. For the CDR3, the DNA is TGTGCCAGCAGCTCGACTAGCGCGAACAATGAGCAGTTCTTC. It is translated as CASSSTSANNEQFF.